This T cell receptor (beta chain) was identified in a study of blood T cell repertoires in COVID-19. The wider study: The analysed material was cDNA or gDNA that came from T cells, B-cell-depleted T cells, or PBMCs.

This CDR3 comprises 14 residues. In germline, CDR1 is SNHLY, CDR2 FYNNEI. The V end lost 6 bases, the J end lost 5 bases, and 16 bases lay between the germline ends. Authors' data handling: By means of reference gene primer amplification, nucleated cell counts were estimated. The assay was immunoSEQ multiplex PCR, and TCRdb's table has in-frame clones only and misses some. D and trimming were read from the DNA, whereas the V and J calls and clone size are those reported in that table. The sample holds tens of thousands of clones; more than 65% are singletons and the top ten take 5% to 5.5%. The receptor was isolated from a woman of 80 years or more with active or convalescent COVID-19. The chain carries TRBV2 and TRBJ1-1, with TRBD1 as a possible D gene (6 bases). Specimen: peripheral blood. The CDR3 DNA reads TGTGCCAGCAGGGGGACACGAAAGGGGACTGAAGCTTTCTTT. As protein: CASRGTRKGTEAFF.